This T cell receptor (beta chain) was recovered during a study of blood T cell repertoires in COVID-19. Generated by immunoSEQ multiplex PCR, the TCRdb table keeps only in-frame clones and is missing some. The sample yields 320,000 or so clones, roughly 90% seen once. Germline CDR1 SGHVS, CDR2 FNYEAQ. Trimming took off 5 bases at V and 3 bases at J, with 10 bases between the two ends. The CDR3 spans 13 residues. This clone was seen once. V and J are TRBV7-6 and TRBJ1-1, with D possibly matching TRBD1 (5 bases). Source material: PBMCs or T cells enriched from blood (not recorded which). The source of this sequence is a woman aged 25 to 39 who had recovered from COVID-19. CDR3 loop: CASSPTGYTEAFF. CDR3 DNA: TGTGCCAGCAGCCCAACAGGCTACACTGAAGCTTTCTTT. Full variable domain (remainder filled in from reference TRBV7-6 and TRBJ1-1): GAGVSQSPRYKVTKRGQDVALRCDPISGHVSLYWYRQALGQGPEFLTYFNYEAQQDKSGLPNDRFSAERPEGSISTLTIQRTEQRDSAMYRCASSPTGYTEAFFGQGTRLTVV.